This T cell receptor (beta chain) was sequenced in a study of shared T cell receptors in the human thymus. Germline CDR1 is MNHEY and CDR2 is SMNVEV (reference sequence). V was pared by 5 bases and J by 3 bases, with 8 bases of the junction left unmatched. The CDR3 extends over 15 amino acids. Clones were read by immunoSEQ multiplex PCR, and TCRdb kept only the in-frame ones, dropping some. This repertoire shows about 380,000 clones, around 93% found once; its top ten account for roughly 0.021%. The sequence was obtained from a human donor. V and J are TRBV27 and TRBJ1-2; TRBD1 matches 8 bases. Sequenced input: thymocytes. Here the CDR3 reads CASSPRTGNYYGYTF. DNA for the CDR3: TGTGCCAGCAGTCCCAGGACAGGGAACTACTATGGCTACACCTTC.